Described below is a single TCR beta chain sequence and its context. Its specificity is not known. Per individual, the PBMC samples numbered at least one pre-ART and at least two post-ART. This specimen comes from a study of long-term antiretroviral therapy in people with HIV. Study-wide points: Clones that had undergone expansion before ART dominated the repertoire at all time points. Older ART regimens were possibly in use when the blood was collected between about 2004 and 2018.

The germline V gene has CDR1 LNHDA and CDR2 SQIVND (reference sequence). V was clipped by 5 bases and J by 4 bases; unmatched bases: 8. The CDR3 is 15 residues long. The libraries were made with immunoSEQ v3.0 at survey level. Method: immunoSEQ multiplex PCR; TCRdb's copy keeps in-frame clones and lacks some. This table has more than 20,000 clones, around 86% appearing once. The sequenced sample was unsorted PBMCs, obtained at the start of antiretroviral therapy, before treatment. V usage is TRBV19 and J usage is TRBJ2-7; 10 nucleotides line up with TRBD2. This TCR was recovered from a woman younger than 35 with HIV. DNA for the CDR3: TGTGCCAGTAGTCCCCTAGCGGGGGTTCATTACGAGCAGTACTTC. This sequence encodes CASSPLAGVHYEQYF.